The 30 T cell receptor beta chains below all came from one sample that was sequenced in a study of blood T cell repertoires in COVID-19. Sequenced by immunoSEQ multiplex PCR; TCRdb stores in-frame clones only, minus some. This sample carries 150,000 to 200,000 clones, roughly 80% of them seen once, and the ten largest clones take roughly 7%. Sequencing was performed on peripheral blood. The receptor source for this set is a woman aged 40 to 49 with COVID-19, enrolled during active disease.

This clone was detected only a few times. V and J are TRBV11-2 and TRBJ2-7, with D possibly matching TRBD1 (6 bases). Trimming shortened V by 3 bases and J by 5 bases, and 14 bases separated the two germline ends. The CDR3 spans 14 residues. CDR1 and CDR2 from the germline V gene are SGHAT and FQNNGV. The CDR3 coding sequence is TGTGCCAGCAGCTTGTTGACAGGCGGCGACGAGCAGTACTTC. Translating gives CASSLLTGGDEQYF. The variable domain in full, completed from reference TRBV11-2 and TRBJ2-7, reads EAGVAQSPRYKIIEKRQSVAFWCNPISGHATLYWYQQILGQGPKLLIQFQNNGVVDDSQLPKDRFSAERLKGVDSTLKIQPAKLEDSAVYLCASSLLTGGDEQYFGPGTRLTVT.

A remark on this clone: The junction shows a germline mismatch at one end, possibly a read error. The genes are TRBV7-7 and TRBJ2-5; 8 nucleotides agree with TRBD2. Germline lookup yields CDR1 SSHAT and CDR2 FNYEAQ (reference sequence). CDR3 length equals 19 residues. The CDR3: CASSQLSGGSSLYQETQYF. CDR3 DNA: TGTGCTAGCAGCCAACTCAGCGGGGGTAGCTCTCTGTACCAAGAGACCCAGTACTTC. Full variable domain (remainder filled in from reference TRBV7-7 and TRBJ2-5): GAGVSQSPRYKVTKRGQDVTLRCDPISSHATLYWYQQALGQGPEFLTYFNYEAQPDKSGLPSDRFSAERPEGSISTLTIQRTEQRDSAMYRCASSQLSGGSSLYQETQYFGPGTRLLVL.

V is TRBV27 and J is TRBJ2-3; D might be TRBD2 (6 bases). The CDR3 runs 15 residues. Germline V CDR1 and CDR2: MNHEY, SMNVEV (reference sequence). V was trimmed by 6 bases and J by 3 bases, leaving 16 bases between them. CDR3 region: CASRRSGGRTDTQYF. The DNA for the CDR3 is TGTGCCAGCAGACGTAGCGGAGGGAGGACAGATACGCAGTATTTT.

CDR3 nucleotides: TGCGCCAGCAGCAATGGACAGGGCGGAGATACGCAGTATTTT. Translating gives CASSNGQGGDTQYF. V usage is TRBV5-1 and J usage is TRBJ2-3; TRBD1 agrees at 8 bases. CDR1 is SGHRS, CDR2 YFSETQ, per germline. The trim removed 4 bases at V and 5 bases at J, leaving 6 bases unmatched. This CDR3 region has 14 residues.

In DNA, the CDR3 is TGTGCCAGCAGCCAACACTCCTTAAGCTCCTATAATTCACCCCTCCACTTT. It yields the protein CASSQHSLSSYNSPLHF. The chain combines TRBV16 with TRBJ1-6; D call uncertain. Germline V lookup: CDR1 KGHSY, CDR2 FQNENV. Trimming shortened V by 2 bases and J by 0 bases, and 11 bases separated the two germline ends. The CDR3 consists of 17 residues.

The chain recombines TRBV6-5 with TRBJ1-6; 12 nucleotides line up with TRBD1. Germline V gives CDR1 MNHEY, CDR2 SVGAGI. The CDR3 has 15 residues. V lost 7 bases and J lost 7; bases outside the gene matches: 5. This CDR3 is CASTGTGGRNSPLHF. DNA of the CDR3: TGTGCCAGCACCGGGACAGGGGGCAGGAATTCACCCCTCCACTTT.

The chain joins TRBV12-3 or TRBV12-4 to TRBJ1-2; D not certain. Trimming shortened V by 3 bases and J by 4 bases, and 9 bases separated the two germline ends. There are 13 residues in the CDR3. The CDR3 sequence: CASSLIPLYGYTF. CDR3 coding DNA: TGTGCCAGCAGTTTGATCCCACTCTATGGCTACACCTTC.

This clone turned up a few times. DNA for the CDR3: TGTGCCAGCAGGCAACGTGACAGGTTTAACTATGGCTACACCTTC. This gives the protein CASRQRDRFNYGYTF. The V gene is TRBV28, the J gene TRBJ1-2, with D perhaps matching TRBD1 (6 bases). The CDR3 totals 15 residues. The germline V gene encodes CDR1 MDHEN and CDR2 SYDVKM. Trimming pared 6 bases from V and 1 base from J, leaving 15 bases between.

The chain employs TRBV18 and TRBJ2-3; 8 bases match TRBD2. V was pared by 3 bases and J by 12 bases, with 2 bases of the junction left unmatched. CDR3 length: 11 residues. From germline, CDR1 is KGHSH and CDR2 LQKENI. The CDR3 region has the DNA TGTGCCAGCTCACCGGGACTAGATCAGTATTTT. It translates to CASSPGLDQYF. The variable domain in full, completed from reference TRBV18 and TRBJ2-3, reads NAGVMQNPRHLVRRRGQEARLRCSPMKGHSHVYWYRQLPEEGLKFMVYLQKENIIDESGMPKERFSAEFPKEGPSILRIQQVVRGDSAAYFCASSPGLDQYFGPGTRLTVL.

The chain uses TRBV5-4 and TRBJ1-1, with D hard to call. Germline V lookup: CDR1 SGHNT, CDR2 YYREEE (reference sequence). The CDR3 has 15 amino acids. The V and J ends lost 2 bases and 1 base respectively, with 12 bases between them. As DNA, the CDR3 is TGTGCCAGCAGCTTAGAGGGATTACGGAACACTGAAGCTTTCTTT. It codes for CASSLEGLRNTEAFF.

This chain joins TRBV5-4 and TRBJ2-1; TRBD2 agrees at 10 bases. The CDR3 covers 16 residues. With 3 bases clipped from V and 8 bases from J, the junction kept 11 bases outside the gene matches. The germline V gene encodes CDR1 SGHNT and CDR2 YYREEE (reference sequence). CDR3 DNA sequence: TGTGCCAGCAGCTCGGACGGGACTAGCGCTTCCGATGAGCAGTTCTTC. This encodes CASSSDGTSASDEQFF.

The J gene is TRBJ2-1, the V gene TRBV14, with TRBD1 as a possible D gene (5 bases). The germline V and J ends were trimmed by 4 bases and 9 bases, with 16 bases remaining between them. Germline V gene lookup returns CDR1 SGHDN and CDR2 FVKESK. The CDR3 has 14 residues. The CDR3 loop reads CASSPVKGGAEQFF. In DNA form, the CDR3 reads TGTGCCAGCAGCCCCGTCAAGGGTGGGGCTGAGCAGTTCTTC. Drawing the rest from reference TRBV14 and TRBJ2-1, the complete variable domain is EAGVTQFPSHSVIEKGQTVTLRCDPISGHDNLYWYRRVMGKEIKFLLHFVKESKQDESGMPNNRFLAERTGGTYSTLKVQPAELEDSGVYFCASSPVKGGAEQFFGPGTRLTVL.

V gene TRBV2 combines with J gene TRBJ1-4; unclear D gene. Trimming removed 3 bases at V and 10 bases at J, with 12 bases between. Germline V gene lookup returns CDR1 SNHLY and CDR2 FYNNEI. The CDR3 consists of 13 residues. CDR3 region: CASSDLRLPKLFF. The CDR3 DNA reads TGTGCCAGCAGTGACCTCAGACTTCCAAAACTGTTTTTT. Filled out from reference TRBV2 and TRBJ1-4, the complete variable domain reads EPEVTQTPSHQVTQMGQEVILRCVPISNHLYFYWYRQILGQKVEFLVSFYNNEISEKSEIFDDQFSVERPDGSNFTLKIRSTKLEDSAMYFCASSDLRLPKLFFGSGTQLSVL.

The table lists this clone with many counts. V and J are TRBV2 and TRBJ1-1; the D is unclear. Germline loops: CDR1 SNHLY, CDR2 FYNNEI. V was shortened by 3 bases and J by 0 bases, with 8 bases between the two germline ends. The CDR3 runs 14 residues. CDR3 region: CASSEDRVNTEAFF. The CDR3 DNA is TGTGCCAGCAGTGAGGATCGGGTGAACACTGAAGCTTTCTTT.

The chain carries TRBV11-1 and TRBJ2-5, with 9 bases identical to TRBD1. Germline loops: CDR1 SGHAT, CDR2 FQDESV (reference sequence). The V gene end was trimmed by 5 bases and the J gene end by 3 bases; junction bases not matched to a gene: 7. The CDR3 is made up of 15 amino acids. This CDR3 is CASSPQGAGEETQYF. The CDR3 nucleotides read TGTGCCAGCAGCCCACAGGGGGCAGGCGAAGAGACCCAGTACTTC. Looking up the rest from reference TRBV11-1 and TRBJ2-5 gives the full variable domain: EAEVAQSPRYKITEKSQAVAFWCDPISGHATLYWYRQILGQGPELLVQFQDESVVDDSQLPKDRFSAERLKGVDSTLKIQPAELGDSAMYLCASSPQGAGEETQYFGPGTRLLVL.

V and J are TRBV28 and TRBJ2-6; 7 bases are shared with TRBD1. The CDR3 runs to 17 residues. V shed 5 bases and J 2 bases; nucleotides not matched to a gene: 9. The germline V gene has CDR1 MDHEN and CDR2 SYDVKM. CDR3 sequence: CASSPHRGGTGANVLTF. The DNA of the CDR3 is TGTGCCAGCAGTCCCCACAGGGGTGGGACTGGGGCCAACGTCCTGACTTTC.

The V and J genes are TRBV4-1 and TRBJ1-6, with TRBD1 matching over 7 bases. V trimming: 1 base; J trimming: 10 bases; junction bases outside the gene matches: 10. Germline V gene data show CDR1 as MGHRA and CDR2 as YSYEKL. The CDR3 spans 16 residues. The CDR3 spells CASSQAVARGQSPLHF. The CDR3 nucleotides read TGCGCCAGCAGCCAAGCTGTTGCGAGGGGGCAGTCACCCCTCCACTTT.

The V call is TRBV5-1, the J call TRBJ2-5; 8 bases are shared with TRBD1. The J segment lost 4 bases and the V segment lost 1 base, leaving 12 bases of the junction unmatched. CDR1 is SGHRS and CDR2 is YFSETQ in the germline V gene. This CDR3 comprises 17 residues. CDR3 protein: CASSLIYQDRDGETQYF. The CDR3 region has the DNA TGCGCCAGCAGCTTGATTTATCAGGACAGGGATGGAGAGACCCAGTACTTC.

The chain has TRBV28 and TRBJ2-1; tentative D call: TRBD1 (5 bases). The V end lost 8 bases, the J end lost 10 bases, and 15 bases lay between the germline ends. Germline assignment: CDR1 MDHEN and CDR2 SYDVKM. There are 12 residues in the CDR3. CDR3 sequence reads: CASVGLGHEQFF. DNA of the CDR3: TGTGCCAGCGTCGGGTTGGGGCACGAGCAGTTCTTC.

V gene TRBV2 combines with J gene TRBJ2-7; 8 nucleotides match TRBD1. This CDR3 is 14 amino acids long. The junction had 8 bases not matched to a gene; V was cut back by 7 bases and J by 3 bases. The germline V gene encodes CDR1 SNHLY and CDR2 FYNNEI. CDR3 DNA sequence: TGTGCCAGCACCGAGAGTGACAGGGGCTACGAGCAGTACGTC. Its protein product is CASTESDRGYEQYV.

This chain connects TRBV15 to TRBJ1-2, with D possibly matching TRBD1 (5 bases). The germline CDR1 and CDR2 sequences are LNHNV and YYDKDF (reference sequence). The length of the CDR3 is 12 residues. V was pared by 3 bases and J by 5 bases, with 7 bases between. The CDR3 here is CATSRTDYGYTF. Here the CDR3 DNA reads TGTGCCACCAGCAGGACAGATTATGGCTACACCTTC.

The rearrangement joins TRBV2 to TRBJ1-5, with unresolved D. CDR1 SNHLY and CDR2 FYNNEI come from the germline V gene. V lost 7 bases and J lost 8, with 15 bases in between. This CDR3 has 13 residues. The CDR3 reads CASNRVEVEPQHF. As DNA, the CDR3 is TGTGCCAGCAACCGGGTAGAGGTGGAGCCCCAGCATTTT.

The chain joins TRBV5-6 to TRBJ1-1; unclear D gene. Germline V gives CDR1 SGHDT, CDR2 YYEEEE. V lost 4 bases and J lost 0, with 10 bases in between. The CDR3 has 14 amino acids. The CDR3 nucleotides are TGTGCCAGCAGCAGAGGGCCCCTGAACACTGAAGCTTTCTTT. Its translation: CASSRGPLNTEAFF. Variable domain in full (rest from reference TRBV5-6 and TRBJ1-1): DAGVTQSPTHLIKTRGQQVTLRCSPKSGHDTVSWYQQALGQGPQFIFQYYEEEERQRGNFPDRFSGHQFPNYSSELNVNALLLGDSALYLCASSRGPLNTEAFFGQGTRLTVV.

The CDR3 here is CASSRSGGGNNEQYF. Here the CDR3 DNA reads TGTGCCAGCAGTAGATCGGGAGGGGGGAACAACGAGCAGTACTTC. This sequence joins TRBV2 and TRBJ2-7; 8 positions agree with TRBD2. In germline, CDR1 is SNHLY, CDR2 FYNNEI. V shed 5 bases, J shed 5 bases, and the junction held 11 bases outside the gene matches. The CDR3 totals 15 residues.

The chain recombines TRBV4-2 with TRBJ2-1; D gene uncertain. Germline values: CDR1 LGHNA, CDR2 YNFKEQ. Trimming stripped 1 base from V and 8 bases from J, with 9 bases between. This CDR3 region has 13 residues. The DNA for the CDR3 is TGTGCCAGCAGCCAAGTCTCCGCAGATGAGCAGTTCTTC. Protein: CASSQVSADEQFF.

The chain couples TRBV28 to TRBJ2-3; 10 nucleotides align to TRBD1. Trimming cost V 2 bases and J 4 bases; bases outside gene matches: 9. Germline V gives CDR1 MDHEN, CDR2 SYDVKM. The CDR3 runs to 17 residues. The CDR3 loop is CASSLKTWDRGPDTQYF. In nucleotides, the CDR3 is TGTGCCAGCAGTTTAAAGACCTGGGACAGGGGACCAGATACGCAGTATTTT. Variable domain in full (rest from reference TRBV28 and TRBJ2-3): DVKVTQSSRYLVKRTGEKVFLECVQDMDHENMFWYRQDPGLGLRLIYFSYDVKMKEKGDIPEGYSVSREKKERFSLILESASTNQTSMYLCASSLKTWDRGPDTQYFGPGTRLTVL.

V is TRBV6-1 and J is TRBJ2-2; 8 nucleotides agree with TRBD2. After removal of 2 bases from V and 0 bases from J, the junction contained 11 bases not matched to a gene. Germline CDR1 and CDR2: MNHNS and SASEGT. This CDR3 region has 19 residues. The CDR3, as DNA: TGTGCCAGCAGTGAAAGGAATCCCGGGACTAGATCGAACACCGGGGAGCTGTTTTTT. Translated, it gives CASSERNPGTRSNTGELFF.

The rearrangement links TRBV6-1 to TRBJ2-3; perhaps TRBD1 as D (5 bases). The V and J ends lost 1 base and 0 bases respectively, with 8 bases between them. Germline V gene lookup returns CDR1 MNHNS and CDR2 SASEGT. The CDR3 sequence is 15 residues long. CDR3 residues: CASSEGGGSTDTQYF. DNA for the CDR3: TGTGCCAGCAGTGAAGGGGGCGGTAGCACAGATACGCAGTATTTT.

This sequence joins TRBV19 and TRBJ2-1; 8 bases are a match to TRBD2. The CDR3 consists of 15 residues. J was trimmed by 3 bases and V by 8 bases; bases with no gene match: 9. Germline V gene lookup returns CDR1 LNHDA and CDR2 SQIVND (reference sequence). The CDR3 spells CASGRAGGLYNEQFF. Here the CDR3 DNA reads TGTGCCAGTGGCCGGGCGGGAGGACTCTACAATGAGCAGTTCTTC.

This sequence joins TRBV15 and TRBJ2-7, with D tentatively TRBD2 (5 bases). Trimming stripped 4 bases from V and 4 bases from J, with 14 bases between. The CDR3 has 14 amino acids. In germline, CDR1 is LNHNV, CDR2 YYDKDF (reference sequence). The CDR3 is CATSTFRGPYEQYF. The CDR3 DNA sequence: TGTGCCACCAGCACCTTCCGGGGTCCTTACGAGCAGTACTTC.